This is a list of T cell receptor beta chains from one sample in a study of blood T cell repertoires in COVID-19. Clones were read by immunoSEQ multiplex PCR, and TCRdb kept only the in-frame ones, dropping some. In the table there are about 210,000 clones, about 91% of which are singletons. The sample taken for sequencing was peripheral blood. These receptors were collected from a woman in her 40s with acute or convalescent COVID-19. The CDR3 runs from the conserved cysteine through the conserved F or W. The D gene is left open where the match is weak. The size entry is marked missing in some rows and otherwise reads once, few, many or a size class.

cdr3_nt cdr3_aa d_call j_call v_call cdr3_length clone_size
TGTGCCAGCAGCTTAACAGGGACTAGCGCTTACAATGAGCAGTTCTTC CASSLTGTSAYNEQFF TRBD2 TRBJ2-1 TRBV7-3 16 -
TGTGCCAGCAGGAGACCGGGACAGGGAAATGAAAAACTGTTTTTT CASRRPGQGNEKLFF TRBD1 TRBJ1-4 TRBV2 15 -
TGTGCCGGGCGACAGGGTACCCCCCAAACCACTGAAGCTTTCTTT CAGRQGTPQTTEAFF TRBD1 TRBJ1-1 TRBV2 15 -
TGTGCCAGCTCACCAGACAGTACCCCAACTAATGAAAAACTGTTTTTT CASSPDSTPTNEKLFF - TRBJ1-4 TRBV18 16 -
TGTGCCAGCAGCTTAGCACGCCAGAACTATGGCTACACCTTC CASSLARQNYGYTF - TRBJ1-2 TRBV11-2 14 -
TGTGCCAGCAGCGGACAGGGACAGGGCCCTTGGGGTGAAAAACTGTTTTTT CASSGQGQGPWGEKLFF TRBD1 TRBJ1-4 TRBV9 17 -
TGTGCCAGCAGCCACCTATCAGGGGATCAGCCCCAGCATTTT CASSHLSGDQPQHF - TRBJ1-5 TRBV4-2 14 few
TGCAGCGTTGAAGGGGGGGAGGTCGGCTATGGCTACACCTTC CSVEGGEVGYGYTF - TRBJ1-2 TRBV29-1 14 -
TGTGCCAGCAGAAGCGACAGGGTGAATCAGCCCCAGCATTTT CASRSDRVNQPQHF TRBD1 TRBJ1-5 TRBV6-5 14 -
TGTGCCAGCAGCCCACTACTAGCGCCCGACCCCGGGGAGCTGTTTTTT CASSPLLAPDPGELFF TRBD2 TRBJ2-2 TRBV7-2 16 -
TGCGCCAGCGGGGGACAGGGACTAAGCGGGGAGCTGTTTTTT CASGGQGLSGELFF TRBD1 TRBJ2-2 TRBV5-1 14 once
TGTGCCAGCAGCTTGGCGCTAGCGGCCGACACAGATACGCAGTATTTT CASSLALAADTDTQYF TRBD2 TRBJ2-3 TRBV5-4 16 -
TGTGCCAGCAGCCCCACGGGGAACACTGAAGCTTTCTTT CASSPTGNTEAFF - TRBJ1-1 TRBV3-1/TRBV3-2 13 -
TGCGCCAGCGGGGGACAGGGCAACACCGGGGAGCTGTTTTTT CASGGQGNTGELFF TRBD1 TRBJ2-2 TRBV10-1 14 -
TGTGCCAGCAGCCCCCGCTACAGGGGGGTGGCGACCGGGGAGCTGTTTTTT CASSPRYRGVATGELFF TRBD1 TRBJ2-2 TRBV3-1/TRBV3-2 17 once
TGTGCCAGCAGTGACATTTTAGCTAACTATGGCTACACCTTC CASSDILANYGYTF - TRBJ1-2 TRBV25-1 14 few
TGTGCCTGGAGTGTGAGGGCCTATGGCTACACCTTC CAWSVRAYGYTF - TRBJ1-2 TRBV30 12 few
TGTGCCAGCAGTTACCTGGCCCCAGGCTACACCTTC CASSYLAPGYTF - TRBJ1-2 TRBV6-6 12 -
TGTGCCAGTAGGGATACCGGAGGGAACACCGGGGAGCTGTTTTTT CASRDTGGNTGELFF - TRBJ2-2 TRBV19 15 -
TGTGCCAGCAGCTTGGCGGGGGGCACAGGAAACACCATATATTTT CASSLAGGTGNTIYF - TRBJ1-3 TRBV5-8 15 few
TGTGCCACCAGCGGTATTAGCACAGATACGCAGTATTTT CATSGISTDTQYF - TRBJ2-3 TRBV24-1 13 -
TGCAGCGTCCGAGGACAGGGGAACACTGAAGCTTTCTTT CSVRGQGNTEAFF TRBD1 TRBJ1-1 TRBV29-1 13 -
TGTGCCAGCAGCAGACAGGTTCAAGAGACCCAGTACTTC CASSRQVQETQYF - TRBJ2-5 TRBV7-6 13 once
TGTGCCAGCAGCATACTAGCGGGGGGGCCGGGGGGAGATACGCAGTATTTT CASSILAGGPGGDTQYF TRBD2 TRBJ2-3 TRBV5-4 17 -
TGCGCCAGCAGCTTAGCCGGGACAGGCGCTGAAGCTTTCTTT CASSLAGTGAEAFF TRBD1 TRBJ1-1 TRBV5-1 14 -
TGTGCCAGCAGTGCGAGGGCCGGACCGAACACTGAAGCTTTCTTT CASSARAGPNTEAFF - TRBJ1-1 TRBV2 15 -
TGTGCCAGCAGCGCCCAGAGCGGGCTCCCCTATGGCTACACCTTC CASSAQSGLPYGYTF - TRBJ1-2 TRBV5-4 15 -
TGTGCCTACAACAGGGCCCAAGAGACCCAGTACTTC CAYNRAQETQYF - TRBJ2-5 TRBV30 12 -
TGTGCCAGCAGCCCCCTAGGGGGCAGGGGGCCGGGCACTGAAGCTTTCTTT CASSPLGGRGPGTEAFF TRBD1 TRBJ1-1 TRBV7-3 17 -
TGTGCCAGCAGCTTGGTCAATCACTTTCCCCCAACTAATGAAAAACTGTTTTTT CASSLVNHFPPTNEKLFF - TRBJ1-4 TRBV5-8 18 once
TGTGCCACCACTTACAGGGGGAGTAACTATGGCTACACCTTC CATTYRGSNYGYTF TRBD1 TRBJ1-2 TRBV6-5 14 -